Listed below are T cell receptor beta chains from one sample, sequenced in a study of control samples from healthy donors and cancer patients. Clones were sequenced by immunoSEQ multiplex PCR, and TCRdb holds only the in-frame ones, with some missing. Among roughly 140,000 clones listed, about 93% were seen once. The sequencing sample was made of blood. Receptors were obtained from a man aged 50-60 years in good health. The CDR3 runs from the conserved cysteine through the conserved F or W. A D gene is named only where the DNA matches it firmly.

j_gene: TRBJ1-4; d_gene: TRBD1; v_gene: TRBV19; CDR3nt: TGTGCCAGTAGTATTCGGGACAGGGGTGAAAAACTGTTTTTT; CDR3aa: CASSIRDRGEKLFF
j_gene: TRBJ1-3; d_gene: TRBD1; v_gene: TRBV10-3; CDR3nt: TGTGCCATCAGACCCGGGACAGGGTTTGGAAGAAACACCATATATTTT; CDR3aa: CAIRPGTGFGRNTIYF
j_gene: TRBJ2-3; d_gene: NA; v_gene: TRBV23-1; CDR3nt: TGCGCCAGCAGTCAATACAACAGGGCCAGCACAGATACGCAGTATTTT; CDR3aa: CASSQYNRASTDTQYF
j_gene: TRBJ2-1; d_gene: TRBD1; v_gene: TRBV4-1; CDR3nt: TGCGCCAGCAGCCAAAACCGGGACAGGCGAGACAATGAGCAGTTCTTC; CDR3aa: CASSQNRDRRDNEQFF
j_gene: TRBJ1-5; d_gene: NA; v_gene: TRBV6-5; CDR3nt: TGTGCCAGCAAGTATTCGGGGCAGCCCCAGCATTTT; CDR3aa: CASKYSGQPQHF
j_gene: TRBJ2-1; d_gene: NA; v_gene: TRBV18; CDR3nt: TGTGCCAGCTCACCACTAGGTAATGAGCAGTTCTTC; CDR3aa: CASSPLGNEQFF
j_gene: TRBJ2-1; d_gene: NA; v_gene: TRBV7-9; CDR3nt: TGTGCCAGCAGCTCGACGGGACGGTACAATGAGCAGTTCTTC; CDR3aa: CASSSTGRYNEQFF
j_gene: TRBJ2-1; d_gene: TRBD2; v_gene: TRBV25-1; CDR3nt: TGTGCCAGCAGTGCCTACCTAGCGGGAGCGGGGAATGAGCAGTTCTTC; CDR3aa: CASSAYLAGAGNEQFF
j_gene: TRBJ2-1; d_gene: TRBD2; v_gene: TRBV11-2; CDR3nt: TGTGCCAGCAGCTTGGGGAGCGGGAGGGGTTACAATGAGCAGTTCTTC; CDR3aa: CASSLGSGRGYNEQFF
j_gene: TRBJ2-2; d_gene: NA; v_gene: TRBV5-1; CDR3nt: TGCGCCAGCAGCCCGCTGGGCGGGACACTGAACACCGGGGAGCTGTTTTTT; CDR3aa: CASSPLGGTLNTGELFF
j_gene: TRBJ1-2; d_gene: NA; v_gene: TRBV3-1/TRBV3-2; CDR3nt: TGTGCCAGCAGCCAGACGGGGATTTCCTATGGCTACACCTTC; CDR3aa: CASSQTGISYGYTF
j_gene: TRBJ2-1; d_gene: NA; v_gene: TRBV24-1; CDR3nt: TGTGCCACCAGTGATTTGTCACTTGGGGATGAGCAGTTCTTC; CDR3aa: CATSDLSLGDEQFF
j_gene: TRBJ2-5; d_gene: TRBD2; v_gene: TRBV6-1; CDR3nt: TGTGCCAGCAGTGAAGCTATAGCGGGAGCTGAGACCCAGTACTTC; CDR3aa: CASSEAIAGAETQYF
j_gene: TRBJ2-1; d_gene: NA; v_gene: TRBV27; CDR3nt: TGTGCCAGCAGGGGGACAAATTCCTACAATGAGCAGTTCTTC; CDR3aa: CASRGTNSYNEQFF
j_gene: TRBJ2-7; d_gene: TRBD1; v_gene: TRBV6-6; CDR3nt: TGTGCCAGCAGACAGGGGTCCTACGAGCAGCACTTC; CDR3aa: CASRQGSYEQHF
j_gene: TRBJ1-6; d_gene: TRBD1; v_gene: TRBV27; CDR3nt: TGTGCCAGCGGCGTAGACAGGGGAAATTCACCCCTCCACTTT; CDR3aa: CASGVDRGNSPLHF